These T cell receptor beta chains were read from a single sample in a study of T cell responses to AZD1222 COVID-19 vaccine. Produced via immunoSEQ multiplex PCR; TCRdb's table is partial and in-frame only. The repertoire holds tens of thousands of clones, with approximately 85% as singletons. Sequences were derived from peripheral blood, sampled 28 days after the second AZD1222 dose. These receptors were collected from an adult who received the AZD1222 COVID-19 vaccine. Each CDR3 is given with its conserved first and last residue. The D gene is left open where the match is weak. Not every row has a clone size; where given, it reads once, few, many or a size class.

abundance	len	d_gene	j_gene	v_gene	CDR3aa	CDR3nt
-	14	-	TRBJ2-1	TRBV19	CASSIEGSYNEQFF	TGTGCCAGTAGTATTGAGGGGTCCTACAATGAGCAGTTCTTC
-	16	-	TRBJ1-1	TRBV4-1	CASSQEFSRSSTEAFF	TGCGCCAGCAGCCAAGAGTTCAGTAGATCTAGCACTGAAGCTTTCTTT
few	14	-	TRBJ1-2	TRBV28	CASSFLGGEYGYTF	TGTGCCAGCAGTTTTCTGGGGGGCGAATATGGCTACACCTTC
-	15	TRBD1	TRBJ1-2	TRBV10-1	CASSEGQGKNYGYTF	TGCGCCAGCAGTGAGGGACAGGGGAAGAACTATGGCTACACCTTC
-	11	-	TRBJ2-1	TRBV25-1	CASSWFNEQFF	TGTGCCAGCAGTTGGTTCAATGAGCAGTTCTTC
-	13	-	TRBJ2-1	TRBV2	CASSEARTNEQFF	TGTGCCAGCAGTGAAGCCCGGACTAATGAGCAGTTCTTC
-	15	-	TRBJ1-1	TRBV10-2	CASSVQRNLNTEAFF	TGCGCCAGCAGTGTACAGCGGAATTTGAACACTGAAGCTTTCTTT
-	15	TRBD1	TRBJ1-4	TRBV2	CASRYLGTASHPLFF	TGTGCCAGCAGATACCTCGGGACAGCCTCTCATCCGCTGTTTTTT
few	16	-	TRBJ2-6	TRBV7-9	CASRRLSSSGANVLTF	TGTGCCAGCAGACGATTGTCGAGTTCTGGGGCCAACGTCCTGACTTTC
-	14	TRBD1	TRBJ2-5	TRBV6-6	CASSYTGVQETQYF	TGTGCCAGCAGTTATACAGGGGTCCAAGAGACCCAGTACTTC
-	17	-	TRBJ2-6	TRBV4-1	CASSQEARPSGANVLTF	TGCGCCAGCAGCCAAGAAGCCAGGCCCTCTGGGGCCAACGTCCTGACTTTC
-	13	-	TRBJ1-2	TRBV7-2	CASSLSQGYGYTF	TGTGCCAGCAGCTTGTCGCAGGGTTATGGCTACACCTTC
-	14	-	TRBJ1-5	TRBV25-1	CASSEAWEGQPQHF	TGTGCCAGCAGTGAGGCGTGGGAAGGGCAGCCCCAGCATTTT
-	14	-	TRBJ1-2	TRBV7-2	CASNTPEVYYGYTF	TGTGCCAGCAACACACCAGAGGTCTACTATGGCTACACCTTC
-	15	-	TRBJ2-1	TRBV4-1	CASSRTPGERNEQFF	TGCGCCAGCAGCCGAACTCCGGGAGAGAGAAATGAGCAGTTCTTC
-	17	TRBD2	TRBJ2-1	TRBV4-3	CASSQFSGRNSYNEQFF	TGCGCCAGCAGCCAGTTCAGCGGGAGGAACTCCTACAATGAGCAGTTCTTC
-	17	TRBD1	TRBJ2-5	TRBV11-2	CASSLAPRDRGQETQYF	TGTGCCAGCAGCTTAGCACCCCGAGACAGGGGACAAGAGACCCAGTACTTC
-	12	-	TRBJ2-7	TRBV7-2	CASSPTSYEQYF	TGTGCCAGCAGCCCGACTAGTTACGAGCAGTACTTC
-	12	-	TRBJ2-3	TRBV24-1	CATGGSTDTQYF	TGTGCCACCGGGGGTTCCACAGATACGCAGTATTTT
-	15	TRBD1	TRBJ2-2	TRBV6-5	CASSSDRSNTGELFF	TGTGCCAGCAGTTCGGACAGGTCGAACACCGGGGAGCTGTTTTTT
-	13	-	TRBJ1-2	TRBV11-2	CASSSGNVNGYTF	TGTGCCAGCAGCTCCGGGAATGTTAATGGCTACACCTTC
-	13	-	TRBJ1-5	TRBV30	CAWSGGNNQPQHF	TGTGCCTGGAGTGGAGGGAACAATCAGCCCCAGCATTTT
once	13	-	TRBJ1-1	TRBV29-1	CSVELDRTTEAFF	TGCAGCGTTGAATTAGACAGAACGACTGAAGCTTTCTTT
-	15	-	TRBJ1-4	TRBV28	CATQTGGGWREKLFF	TGTGCCACACAAACGGGAGGGGGGTGGAGAGAAAAACTGTTTTTT
-	12	-	TRBJ2-1	TRBV6-6	CASSYGAGMQFF	TGTGCCAGCAGTTACGGCGCGGGGATGCAGTTCTTC
-	14	-	TRBJ1-3	TRBV24-1	CATSDSPPGNTIYF	TGTGCCACCAGTGATTCCCCTCCTGGAAACACCATATATTTT
-	13	-	TRBJ1-2	TRBV24-1	CATSDPQGYGYTF	TGTGCCACCAGTGATCCGCAGGGGTATGGCTACACCTTC
once	11	-	TRBJ2-5	TRBV7-2	CASSLIETQYF	TGTGCCAGCAGCCTTATAGAGACCCAGTACTTC
-	11	-	TRBJ1-5	TRBV19	CASSAPGTQHF	TGTGCCAGTTCAGCCCCGGGTACCCAGCATTTT
-	13	-	TRBJ1-1	TRBV12-3/TRBV12-4	CASSLQGDTEAFF	TGTGCCAGCAGTTTACAGGGCGACACTGAAGCTTTCTTT
-	14	TRBD1	TRBJ1-1	TRBV5-6	CASSFRGLNTEAFF	TGTGCCAGCAGCTTTAGGGGGCTTAACACTGAAGCTTTCTTT
once	13	-	TRBJ1-1	TRBV6-5	CASTQGLNTEAFF	TGTGCCAGCACCCAAGGTCTGAACACTGAAGCTTTCTTT
-	15	TRBD1	TRBJ2-5	TRBV27	CASSHGTGSSETQYF	TGTGCCAGCAGTCACGGGACAGGGAGTAGCGAGACCCAGTACTTC
-	16	-	TRBJ1-6	TRBV5-6	CASSRRTPGYWSPLHF	TGTGCCAGCAGCCGCCGGACTCCCGGTTATTGGTCACCCCTCCACTTT
once	13	-	TRBJ2-1	TRBV7-2	CASRWTLDVEQFF	TGTGCCAGCAGATGGACCCTCGACGTTGAGCAGTTCTTC
few	12	TRBD2	TRBJ2-7	TRBV28	CATLAGTQEQYF	TGTGCCACTTTAGCGGGAACTCAAGAGCAGTACTTC
once	16	-	TRBJ2-1	TRBV5-4	CASSPPKGGSYNEQFF	TGTGCCAGCAGCCCGCCTAAGGGGGGCTCCTACAATGAGCAGTTCTTC
-	16	-	TRBJ1-2	TRBV3-1/TRBV3-2	CASTTGTRPTNYGYTF	TGTGCCAGCACCACCGGGACTCGCCCGACTAACTATGGCTACACCTTC
-	11	-	TRBJ1-1	TRBV28	CASSWTAEAFF	TGTGCCAGCAGTTGGACGGCTGAAGCTTTCTTT
-	16	TRBD2	TRBJ2-5	TRBV5-4	CASSLTAGSGIETQYF	TGTGCCAGCAGCTTGACTGCCGGTAGCGGGATAGAGACCCAGTACTTC
-	13	-	TRBJ2-3	TRBV27	CASKTISTDTQYF	TGTGCCAGCAAGACCATAAGCACAGATACGCAGTATTTT
-	15	TRBD2	TRBJ2-7	TRBV5-4	CASSLALAGVYEQYF	TGTGCCAGCAGCTTGGCACTAGCGGGAGTCTACGAGCAGTACTTC
few	15	TRBD1	TRBJ1-3	TRBV5-1	CASSGGQISGNTIYF	TGCGCCAGCAGCGGGGGACAGATCTCTGGAAACACCATATATTTT
-	13	-	TRBJ2-7	TRBV5-4	CASSLTGNYEQYF	TGTGCCAGCAGCTTGACAGGGAACTACGAGCAGTACTTC
-	15	-	TRBJ1-5	TRBV2	CASSASRGVGQPQHF	TGTGCCAGCAGTGCTTCAAGGGGTGTAGGTCAGCCCCAGCATTTT
-	19	TRBD2	TRBJ2-1	TRBV19	CASTPRLAGGPGSYNEQFF	TGTGCCAGCACGCCCCGACTAGCGGGGGGGCCAGGCTCCTACAATGAGCAGTTCTTC
-	13	-	TRBJ1-5	TRBV19	CASSIFTNQPQHF	TGTGCCAGTAGTATTTTTACCAATCAGCCCCAGCATTTT
-	15	-	TRBJ2-2	TRBV14	CASSHGDRYTGELFF	TGTGCCAGCAGCCATGGCGACAGATACACCGGGGAGCTGTTTTTT
-	15	-	TRBJ1-4	TRBV19	CASSPRVGFNEKLFF	TGTGCCAGTAGTCCAAGGGTCGGATTTAATGAAAAACTGTTTTTT
-	14	-	TRBJ1-5	TRBV2	CASSRDYSNQPQHF	TGTGCCAGCAGCAGGGATTATAGCAATCAGCCCCAGCATTTT
-	15	TRBD2	TRBJ2-7	TRBV6-5	CASSYYSGGGYEQYF	TGTGCCAGCAGTTACTATAGCGGCGGGGGCTACGAGCAGTACTTC
few	13	-	TRBJ2-7	TRBV21-1	CAGCSPFPYEQYF	TGTGCCGGCTGCTCACCTTTCCCCTACGAGCAGTACTTC
-	15	-	TRBJ1-2	TRBV7-9	CASSPAGTLGDGYTF	TGTGCCAGCAGCCCAGCCGGGACACTGGGTGATGGCTACACCTTC
-	15	TRBD2	TRBJ2-7	TRBV29-1	CSVDGAGAGSYEQYF	TGCAGCGTTGATGGGGCGGGAGCGGGTTCCTACGAGCAGTACTTC
once	13	-	TRBJ1-5	TRBV3-1/TRBV3-2	CASSQEYNQPQHF	TGTGCCAGCAGCCAAGAGTACAATCAGCCCCAGCATTTT
-	14	-	TRBJ1-3	TRBV2	CASSESGYGNTIYF	TGTGCCAGCAGTGAAAGTGGGTATGGAAACACCATATATTTT
-	14	TRBD1	TRBJ1-1	TRBV19	CASRHTGANTEAFF	TGTGCCAGTAGGCATACAGGGGCGAACACTGAAGCTTTCTTT